This T cell receptor beta chain was profiled in a study of shared clonotypes between healthy human individuals. About this clone itself: What it binds is not known.

Using immunoSEQ multiplex PCR, the repertoire was profiled, and TCRdb retains in-frame clones only, with some absent. The sample carries 950,000 to 1,200,000 clones, around three quarters recorded once. This CDR3 comprises 13 residues. The V end was cut by 3 bases, the J end by 8 bases, with 10 bases between. The germline V gene encodes CDR1 MNHEY and CDR2 SMNVEV (reference sequence). Donors were Caucasian adults residing in Nashville, Tennessee, USA. Findings and limits, study-wide: Generation probabilities were higher for clonotypes shared across all four sorted-subset donors than for unshared ones.

This TCR came from a man aged 18 to 30 in good health. Some clones in this sample may be carry-over from other donors' samples. The V call is TRBV27, the J call TRBJ1-4; D ambiguous. The sample taken for sequencing was memory CD4+ T cells from PBMCs. Documented subset: CD45RA-negative fraction. The CDR3 region is CASSFPGGEKLFF. The CDR3 DNA sequence: TGTGCCAGCAGTTTCCCCGGCGGGGAAAAACTGTTTTTT.